The T cell receptor beta chain under discussion was sequenced for a study of glioma-infiltrating T cells (TCRdb year 2016). The study in broad terms: Sequencing of TCR alpha- and beta-chain repertoires was performed on glioma tissue, on non-neoplastic brain tissue, and on matched peripheral blood mononuclear cells. The paired cohort comprised three low-grade glioma patients, about 8 primary glioblastoma patients and three non-glioma patients contributing non-neoplastic brain tissue. To gauge divergence between tissue and blood T-cell populations, every tissue-infiltrating repertoire was compared against the peripheral blood repertoire from the same patient.

Broad study findings and their caveats: Very few CDR3 sequences were shared between tissue and blood, attributed to high CDR3 diversity and limited sampling. VJ-independent divergence between tissue and blood was below expectation in non-neoplastic patients but above expectation in all gliomas, especially low-grade gliomas. The group comparisons were based on small numbers of patients: three non-neoplastic, three low-grade glioma and roughly eight glioblastoma patients.

This clonotype has ten or more counts. Its target antigen remains unknown. The record has no base qualities; no much larger clone is one base away. V loses 6 bases, J loses 2 bases, and the germline ends lie 16 bases apart. The CDR3 spans 14 residues, from the cysteine through the phenylalanine. Of all the DNA, just the CDR3 is kept, 42 bases in frame from base 1. CDR1 and CDR2, looked up from the germline V gene, are SQVTM and ANQGSEA. TCR alpha and beta CDR3 regions were amplified with the iRepertoire nested amplicon-rescue multiplex PCR (arm-PCR) platform from RNA. The input for one-step reverse transcription and amplification was roughly 85-400 ng of either tissue mRNA or PBMC total RNA. Following bead purification, Illumina adapters were added by a secondary multiplex PCR, and the libraries were gel-purified between 200 and 400 bp. Internal 6-nucleotide barcodes were carried by the libraries and were used for demultiplexing. Sequencing of the libraries was done on an Illumina MiSeq using 2x220 or 2x250 nucleotide paired-end reads. Regarding the original processing steps: Paired reads were merged using FLASH 1.2.11 and were aligned to the GRCh37 human genome using BWA-MEM, after which TRA and TRB reads were extracted. For V and J assignment, an IMGT-derived reference of cassette sequences and CDR3 motifs that included pseudogenes was used. Three-frame translation of reads was performed, and productive CDR3s were defined as those with a C...FGXG motif and no stop codons. Unique combinations of V-J cassette pair and CDR3 amino acid sequence were defined as clonotypes. Reads were filtered by Hamming distance, thresholded by each sample's sequence error rate in mapped regions. TCRdb passed the public sequencing reads through fastp at Q25 and MiXCR, retaining productive beta sequences. Rows matching on CDR3 protein sequence are summarized as one entry with the most common DNA and genes. For this entry, the V and J calls and clone size follow TCRdb and not the study's own pipeline. Recorded for this sample are some 110,000 distinct CDR3 sequences; approximately 25% of them occurred a single time. The top ten constitute roughly 15% of the sample.

Sequencing used glioma tissue, nonneoplastic brain tissue, or PBMCs (not recorded which). This chain joins TRBV29-1 to TRBJ1-1, with no D gene named confidently. The origin of this receptor is a human donor with low-grade glioma or glioblastoma, undergoing nonglioma brain surgery, or in good health (not recorded which). The nucleotide sequence reads TGCAGCGTAAAAGACGACGGTTATAACACTGAAGCTTTCTTT. This sequence encodes CSVKDDGYNTEAFF.